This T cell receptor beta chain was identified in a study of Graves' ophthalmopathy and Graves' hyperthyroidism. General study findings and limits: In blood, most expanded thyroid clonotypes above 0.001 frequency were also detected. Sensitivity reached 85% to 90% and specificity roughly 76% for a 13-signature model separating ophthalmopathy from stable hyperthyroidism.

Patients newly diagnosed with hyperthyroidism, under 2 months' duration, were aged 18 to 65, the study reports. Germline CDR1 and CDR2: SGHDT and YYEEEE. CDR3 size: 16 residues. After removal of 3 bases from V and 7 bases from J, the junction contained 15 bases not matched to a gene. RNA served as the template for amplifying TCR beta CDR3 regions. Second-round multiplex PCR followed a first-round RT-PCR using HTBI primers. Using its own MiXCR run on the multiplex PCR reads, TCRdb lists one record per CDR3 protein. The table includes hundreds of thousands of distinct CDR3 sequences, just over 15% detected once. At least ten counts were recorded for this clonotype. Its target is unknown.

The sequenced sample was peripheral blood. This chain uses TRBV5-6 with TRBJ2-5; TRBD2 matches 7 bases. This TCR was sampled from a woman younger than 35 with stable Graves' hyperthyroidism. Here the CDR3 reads CASSSSRAGIRGTQYF. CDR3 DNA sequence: TGTGCCAGCAGCTCCTCCCGAGCGGGGATAAGAGGGACCCAGTACTTC.